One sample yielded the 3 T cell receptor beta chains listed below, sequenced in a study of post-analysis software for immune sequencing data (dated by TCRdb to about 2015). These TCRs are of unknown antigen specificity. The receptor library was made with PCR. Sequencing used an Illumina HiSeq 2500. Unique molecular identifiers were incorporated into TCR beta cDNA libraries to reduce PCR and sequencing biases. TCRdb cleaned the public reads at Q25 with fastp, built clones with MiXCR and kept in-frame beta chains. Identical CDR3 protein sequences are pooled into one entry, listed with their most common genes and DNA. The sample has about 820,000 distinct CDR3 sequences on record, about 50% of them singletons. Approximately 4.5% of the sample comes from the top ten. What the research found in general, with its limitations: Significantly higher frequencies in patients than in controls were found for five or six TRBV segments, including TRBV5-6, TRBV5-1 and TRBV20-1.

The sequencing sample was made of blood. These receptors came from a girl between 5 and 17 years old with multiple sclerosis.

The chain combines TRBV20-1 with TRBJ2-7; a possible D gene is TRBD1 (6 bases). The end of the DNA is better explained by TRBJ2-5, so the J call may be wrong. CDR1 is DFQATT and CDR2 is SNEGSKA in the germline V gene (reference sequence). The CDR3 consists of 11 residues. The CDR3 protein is CSWTVRGTQYF. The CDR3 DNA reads TGCAGTTGGACAGTACGGGGGACCCAGTACTTC.

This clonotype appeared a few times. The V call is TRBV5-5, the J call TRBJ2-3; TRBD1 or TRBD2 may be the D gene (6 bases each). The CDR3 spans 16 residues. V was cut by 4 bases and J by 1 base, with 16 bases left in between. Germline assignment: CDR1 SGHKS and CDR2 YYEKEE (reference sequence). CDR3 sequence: CASSLRRGAGTDTQYF. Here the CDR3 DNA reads TGTGCCAGCAGCCTTAGGAGGGGGGCGGGCACAGATACGCAGTATTTT.

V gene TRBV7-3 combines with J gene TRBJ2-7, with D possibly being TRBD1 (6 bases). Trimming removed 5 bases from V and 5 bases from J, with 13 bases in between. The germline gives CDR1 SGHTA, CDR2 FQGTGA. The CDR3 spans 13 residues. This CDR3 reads CASSRDIWNEQYF. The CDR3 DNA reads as TGTGCCAGCAGCCGGGACATTTGGAACGAGCAGTACTTC.